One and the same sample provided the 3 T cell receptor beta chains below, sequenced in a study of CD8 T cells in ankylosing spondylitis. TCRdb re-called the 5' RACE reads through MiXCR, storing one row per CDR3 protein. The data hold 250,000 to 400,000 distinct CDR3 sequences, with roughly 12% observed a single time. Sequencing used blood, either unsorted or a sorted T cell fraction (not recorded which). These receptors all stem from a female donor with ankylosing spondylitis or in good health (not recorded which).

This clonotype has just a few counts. For the CDR3, the DNA is TGTGCCAGCAGCTCCCGACTAGCGGGATCCACCGGGGAGCTGTTTTTT. Protein product: CASSSRLAGSTGELFF. The J gene is TRBJ2-2, the V gene TRBV7-2; 11 bases fit TRBD2. Trimming removed 4 bases from V and 4 bases from J; junction bases left unmatched: 5. This CDR3 is 16 amino acids long. Germline V CDR1 and CDR2: SGHTA, FQGNSA.

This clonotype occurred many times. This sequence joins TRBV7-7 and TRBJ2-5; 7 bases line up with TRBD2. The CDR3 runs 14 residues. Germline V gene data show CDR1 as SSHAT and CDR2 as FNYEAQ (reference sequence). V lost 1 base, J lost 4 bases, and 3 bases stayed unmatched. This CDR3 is CASSLGPSGETQYF. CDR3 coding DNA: TGTGCCAGCAGCTTAGGTCCTAGCGGAGAGACCCAGTACTTC.

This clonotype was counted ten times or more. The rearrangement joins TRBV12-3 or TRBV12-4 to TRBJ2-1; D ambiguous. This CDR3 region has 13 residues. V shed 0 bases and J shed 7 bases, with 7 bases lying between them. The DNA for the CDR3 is TGTGCCAGCAGTTTAGCGGGCGGTAATGAGCAGTTCTTC. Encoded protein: CASSLAGGNEQFF.